The 9 T cell receptor beta chains below all came from one sample that was sequenced in a study of T cell responses to AZD1222 COVID-19 vaccine. Some clones are missing from TCRdb's copy, which holds only in-frame ones; the method was immunoSEQ multiplex PCR. The sample lists 130,000 to 150,000 clones; around 91% were seen once. The sequences come from peripheral blood, collected on day 0 of AZD1222 vaccination. These receptors were collected from an adult in good health.

The rearrangement joins TRBV13 to TRBJ1-1; no clear D. Germline V gene lookup returns CDR1 PRHDT and CDR2 FYEKMQ (reference sequence). V lost 5 bases and J 6 bases, leaving 16 bases between the germline ends. CDR3 length: 14 amino acids. The CDR3: CASSTRTVFSEAFF. The CDR3 nucleotides read TGTGCCAGCAGCACGCGGACGGTTTTTTCTGAAGCTTTCTTT.

The chain employs TRBV29-1 and TRBJ2-1; D possibly matches TRBD1 or TRBD2 (5 bases each). V lost 6 bases and J lost 8, with 20 bases in between. The CDR3 is 14 amino acids. CDR1 and CDR2 (germline): SQVTM, ANQGSEA. The CDR3 DNA sequence: TGCAGCGTGTGCCTGGCTCCCTCGGGGCATGAGCAGTTCTTC. This gives the protein CSVCLAPSGHEQFF.

The V gene is TRBV6-5, the J gene TRBJ2-1, with D unclear. CDR3 length: 11 amino acids. Germline V gives CDR1 MNHEY, CDR2 SVGAGI. The V gene lost 6 bases and the J gene lost 4 bases, with 4 bases spanning the gap. CDR3 residues: CASSQYNEQFF. CDR3 sequence (DNA): TGTGCCAGCAGCCAGTACAATGAGCAGTTCTTC.

The rearrangement links TRBV19 to TRBJ1-1, with TRBD1 matching over 10 bases. V was clipped by 6 bases and J by 2 bases; unmatched bases: 3. Germline values: CDR1 LNHDA, CDR2 SQIVND (reference sequence). CDR3 size: 14 residues. The CDR3 here is CASSGTGANTEAFF. In DNA, the CDR3 is TGTGCCAGTAGCGGGACAGGGGCAAACACTGAAGCTTTCTTT.

This sequence joins TRBV3-1 (or the pseudogene TRBV3-2) and TRBJ1-5; D unclear. V shed 3 bases and J shed 3 bases, with 3 bases lying between them. CDR3 size: 12 residues. Per germline, CDR1 LGHDT and CDR2 YNNKEL (reference sequence). CDR3 nucleotide sequence: TGTGCCAGCAGCCATGCCAATCAGCCCCAGCATTTT. Its protein is CASSHANQPQHF.

In its sample, this clone was seen a few times. The rearrangement uses TRBV27 and TRBJ2-2; D call uncertain. The V and J ends lost 3 bases and 8 bases respectively, with 7 bases between them. The CDR3 runs to 12 residues. The germline V gene has CDR1 MNHEY and CDR2 SMNVEV (reference sequence). Here the CDR3 reads CASSFVPGELFF. For the CDR3, the DNA is TGTGCCAGCAGTTTTGTCCCTGGGGAGCTGTTTTTT.

This rearrangement joins TRBV12-5 to TRBJ2-5; 10 nucleotides line up with TRBD1. The CDR3 runs to 16 residues. The trim removed 4 bases at V and 3 bases at J, leaving 8 bases unmatched. In germline, CDR1 is LGHNT, CDR2 FRNRAP. CDR3 DNA: TGTGCTAGTGGTTCCTACCGGGACAGGGGAGAAGAGACCCAGTACTTC. This sequence encodes CASGSYRDRGEETQYF. The full variable domain, completed using reference TRBV12-5 and TRBJ2-5, is DARVTQTPRHKVTEMGQEVTMRCQPILGHNTVFWYRQTMMQGLELLAYFRNRAPLDDSGMPKDRFSAEMPDATLATLKIQPSEPRDSAVYFCASGSYRDRGEETQYFGPGTRLLVL.

This rearrangement joins TRBV18 to TRBJ2-1; TRBD2 aligns across 10 bases. Per germline, CDR1 KGHSH and CDR2 LQKENI. V was clipped by 3 bases and J by 2 bases; unmatched bases: 4. This CDR3 is built from 16 residues. CDR3 loop: CASSPTSGLTYNEQFF. The DNA for the CDR3 is TGTGCCAGCTCACCGACTAGCGGGTTGACCTACAATGAGCAGTTCTTC.

Note on this clone: The same CDR3 arises from other DNA sequences in this sample as well. The chain carries TRBV12-3 or TRBV12-4 and TRBJ1-1, with D hard to call. V lost 2 bases to trimming and J lost 0 bases, with 4 bases between them. The CDR3 covers 13 residues. The CDR3 DNA reads as TGTGCCAGCAGTTTACTACTGAACACTGAAGCTTTCTTT. It is translated as CASSLLLNTEAFF.